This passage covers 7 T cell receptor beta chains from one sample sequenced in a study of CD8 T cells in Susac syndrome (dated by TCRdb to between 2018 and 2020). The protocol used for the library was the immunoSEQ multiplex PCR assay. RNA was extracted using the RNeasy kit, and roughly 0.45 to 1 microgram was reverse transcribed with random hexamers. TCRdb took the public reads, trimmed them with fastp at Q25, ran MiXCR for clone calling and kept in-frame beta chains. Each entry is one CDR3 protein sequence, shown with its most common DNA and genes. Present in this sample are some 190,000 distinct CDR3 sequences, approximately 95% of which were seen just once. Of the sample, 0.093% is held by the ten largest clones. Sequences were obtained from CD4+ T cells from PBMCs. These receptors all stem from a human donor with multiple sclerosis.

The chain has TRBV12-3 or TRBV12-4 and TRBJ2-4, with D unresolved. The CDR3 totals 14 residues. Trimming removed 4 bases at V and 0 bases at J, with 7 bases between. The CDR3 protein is CASSSDSAKNIQYF. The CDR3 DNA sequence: TGTGCCAGCAGTTCCGACTCAGCCAAAAACATTCAGTACTTC.

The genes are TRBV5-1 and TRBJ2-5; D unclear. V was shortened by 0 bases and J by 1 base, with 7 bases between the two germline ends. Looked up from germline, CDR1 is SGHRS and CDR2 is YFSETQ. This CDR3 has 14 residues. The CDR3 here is CASSLGWTQETQYF. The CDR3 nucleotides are TGCGCCAGCAGCTTGGGGTGGACCCAAGAGACCCAGTACTTC.

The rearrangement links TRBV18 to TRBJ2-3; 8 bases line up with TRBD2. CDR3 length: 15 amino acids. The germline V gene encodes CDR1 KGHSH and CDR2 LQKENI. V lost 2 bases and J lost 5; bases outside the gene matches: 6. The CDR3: CASSPSSGAGDTQYF. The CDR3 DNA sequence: TGTGCCAGCTCACCAAGTAGCGGGGCTGGAGATACGCAGTATTTT. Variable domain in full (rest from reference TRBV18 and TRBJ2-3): NAGVMQNPRHLVRRRGQEARLRCSPMKGHSHVYWYRQLPEEGLKFMVYLQKENIIDESGMPKERFSAEFPKEGPSILRIQQVVRGDSAAYFCASSPSSGAGDTQYFGPGTRLTVL.

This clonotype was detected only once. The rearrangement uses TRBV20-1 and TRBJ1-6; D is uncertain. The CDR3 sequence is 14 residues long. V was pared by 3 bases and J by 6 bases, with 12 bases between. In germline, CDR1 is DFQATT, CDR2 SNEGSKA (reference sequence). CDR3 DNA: TGCAGTGCTAGCTCTCAGGACCGTAATTCACCCCTCCACTTT. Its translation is CSASSQDRNSPLHF.

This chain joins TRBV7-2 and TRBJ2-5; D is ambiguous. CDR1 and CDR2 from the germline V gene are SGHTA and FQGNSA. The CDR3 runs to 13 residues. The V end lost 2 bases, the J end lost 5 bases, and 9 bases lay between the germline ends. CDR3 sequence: CASSLRWVETQYF. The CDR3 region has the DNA TGTGCCAGCAGCTTAAGATGGGTGGAGACCCAGTACTTC. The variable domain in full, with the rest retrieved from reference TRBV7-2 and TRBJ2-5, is GAGVSQSPSNKVTEKGKDVELRCDPISGHTALYWYRQSLGQGLEFLIYFQGNSAPDKSGLPSDRFSAERTGGSVSTLTIQRTQQEDSAVYLCASSLRWVETQYFGPGTRLLVL.

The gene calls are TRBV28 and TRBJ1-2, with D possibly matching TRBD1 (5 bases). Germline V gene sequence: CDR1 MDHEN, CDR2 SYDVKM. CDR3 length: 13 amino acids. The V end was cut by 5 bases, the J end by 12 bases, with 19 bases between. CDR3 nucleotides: TGTGCCAGCAGTCCGGACATTTATCGAGGGGACACCTTC. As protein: CASSPDIYRGDTF.

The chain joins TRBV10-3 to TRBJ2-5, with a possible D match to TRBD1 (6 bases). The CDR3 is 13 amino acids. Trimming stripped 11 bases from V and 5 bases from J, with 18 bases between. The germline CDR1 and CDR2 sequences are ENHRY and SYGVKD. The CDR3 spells CAFGAGAGETQYF. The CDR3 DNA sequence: TGTGCCTTCGGGGCAGGGGCCGGGGAGACCCAGTACTTC.